The 32 T cell receptor beta chains listed next were all sequenced from one sample in a study of siplizumab effects on memory and regulatory T cells (dated by TCRdb to about 2019). The library was produced with the immunoSEQ multiplex PCR assay. TCRdb provides this immuneACCESS table in a form limited to in-frame rearrangements. Some clones are lacking; in checked studies, under half of them reflect an unresolved V gene, and why the rest are absent is not known. In all, the sample holds thousands of clones, and roughly three quarters of those were seen once. Under 80% of the sample lies in the top ten. The source material was effector memory CD8+ T cells sorted from blood. The cell subset or site label of this sample denotes: unstimulated CD8+ effector memory T cells. The origin of the receptors is a human donor in good health.

The J gene is TRBJ2-2, the V gene TRBV19; D gene unclear. The CDR3 spans 13 residues. Germline V gene sequence: CDR1 LNHDA, CDR2 SQIVND (reference sequence). With 6 bases removed from V and 4 bases from J, the gap between germline ends came to 9 bases. The CDR3 DNA reads as TGTGCCAGTAGGAATGTTATCACCGGGGAGCTGTTTTTT. It yields the protein CASRNVITGELFF.

This clone showed up just a few times. The J gene is TRBJ2-7, the V gene TRBV7-9; D is undetermined. The V end was cut by 4 bases, the J end by 4 bases, with 8 bases between. The length of the CDR3 is 12 residues. CDR1 and CDR2 (germline): SEHNR, FQNEAQ (reference sequence). CDR3 nucleotides: TGTGCCAGCAGCTGGCAGCCGTACGAGCAGTACTTC. It encodes CASSWQPYEQYF.

Comments on this clone: The sample contains more than one DNA sequence encoding this CDR3. V usage is TRBV28 and J usage is TRBJ1-2, with 9 bases identical to TRBD1. Losses at the gene ends were 9 bases for V and 5 bases for J; bases not matched to a gene: 10. The CDR3 length is 14 residues. Germline V gene sequence: CDR1 MDHEN, CDR2 SYDVKM. CDR3 residues: CASSLQGARYGYTF. CDR3 DNA: TGTGCCAGTAGTCTACAGGGGGCTAGGTATGGCTACACCTTC.

The V call is TRBV6-1, the J call TRBJ2-2; 7 bases match TRBD2. J was trimmed by 3 bases and V by 2 bases; bases with no gene match: 3. Germline V gene sequence: CDR1 MNHNS, CDR2 SASEGT. CDR3 size: 15 residues. As DNA, the CDR3 is TGTGCCAGCAGTGAAACTGCGGGAGACACCGGGGAGCTGTTTTTT. Protein product: CASSETAGDTGELFF.

The gene calls are TRBV2 and TRBJ2-3, with D unresolved. Germline CDR1 SNHLY, CDR2 FYNNEI. CDR3 length equals 19 residues. The V end was cut by 4 bases, the J end by 3 bases, with 26 bases between. The CDR3 protein is CASSGLLGFEGSATDTQYF. DNA of the CDR3: TGTGCCAGCAGTGGATTATTGGGCTTCGAAGGGTCCGCTACAGATACGCAGTATTTT.

The rearrangement joins TRBV15 to TRBJ2-7, with D possibly matching TRBD2 (6 bases). Trimming took off 0 bases at V and 5 bases at J, with 17 bases between the two ends. The germline gives CDR1 LNHNV, CDR2 YYDKDF (reference sequence). The CDR3 is 16 residues long. CDR3 coding DNA: TGTGCCACCAGCAGAGATCTTGGGGGGACCCTCGACGAGCAGTACTTC. Protein: CATSRDLGGTLDEQYF.

The J gene is TRBJ2-5, the V gene TRBV4-2; D is uncertain. The V end was cut by 5 bases, the J end by 2 bases, with 6 bases between. This CDR3 has 12 amino acids. Germline V gene data show CDR1 as LGHNA and CDR2 as YNFKEQ. The CDR3: CASSRDQETQYF. CDR3 bases: TGTGCCAGCAGCAGGGATCAAGAGACCCAGTACTTC.

This clone was recorded once. The genes are TRBV6-5 and TRBJ1-3; no definite D call. The length of the CDR3 is 11 residues. Looked up from germline, CDR1 is MNHEY and CDR2 is SVGAGI. Trimming stripped 10 bases from V and 1 base from J, with 5 bases between. The CDR3 coding sequence is TGTGCCACCGCGTCTGGAAACACCATATATTTT. As protein: CATASGNTIYF.

This clone was observed a few times. This rearrangement joins TRBV11-2 to TRBJ1-5; 10 nucleotides align to TRBD1. Germline loops: CDR1 SGHAT, CDR2 FQNNGV. The CDR3 consists of 14 residues. J lost 7 bases, V lost 3 bases, and 3 bases had no gene match. CDR3 sequence (DNA): TGTGCCAGCAGCTTGGGGACAGGGGACCAGCCCCAGCATTTT. This encodes CASSLGTGDQPQHF. The full variable domain, with the rest looked up from reference TRBV11-2 and TRBJ1-5, is EAGVAQSPRYKIIEKRQSVAFWCNPISGHATLYWYQQILGQGPKLLIQFQNNGVVDDSQLPKDRFSAERLKGVDSTLKIQPAKLEDSAVYLCASSLGTGDQPQHFGDGTRLSIL.

The chain couples TRBV18 to TRBJ1-5; weak D call: TRBD1 (5 bases). This CDR3 contains 15 residues. Looked up from germline, CDR1 is KGHSH and CDR2 is LQKENI. Deletions cut 4 bases from V and 1 base from J, with 11 bases between. The CDR3 sequence: CASSRTRDSNQPQHF. CDR3 in DNA: TGTGCCAGCTCACGCACCCGGGACAGCAATCAGCCCCAGCATTTT.

This clone showed up just a few times. One end of the junction fails to match germline, which may point to a read error. This sequence joins TRBV27 and TRBJ1-1, with D maybe TRBD1 (6 bases). Per the germline V gene, CDR1 is MNHEY and CDR2 is SMNVEV (reference sequence). The CDR3 has 12 amino acids. For the CDR3, the DNA is TGTGCCAGCAGCACAGGGAACAATGAAGCTTTCTTT. Its translation: CASSTGNNEAFF.

The chain recombines TRBV2 with TRBJ2-7; D gene unclear. This CDR3 region has 14 residues. CDR1 and CDR2 from the germline V gene are SNHLY and FYNNEI. Trimming removed 4 bases at V and 3 bases at J, with 13 bases between. The CDR3 here is CASSVGQSYYEQYF. CDR3 DNA sequence: TGTGCCAGCAGTGTCGGGCAGAGTTACTACGAGCAGTACTTC.

The V gene is TRBV18, the J gene TRBJ1-1; 7 nucleotides align to TRBD1. Germline CDR1 reads KGHSH; CDR2 reads LQKENI. The CDR3 spans 16 residues. Trimming took 3 bases from V and 0 from J; bases not matched to a gene: 7. CDR3 nucleotides: TGTGCCAGCTCACCCGCAGGGGGTGGACTGAACACTGAAGCTTTCTTT. Encoded protein: CASSPAGGGLNTEAFF.

This clone occurred once. The chain uses TRBV6-1 and TRBJ1-5, with TRBD1 matching over 9 bases. V shed 3 bases and J 3 bases; nucleotides not matched to a gene: 6. Germline CDR1 is MNHNS and CDR2 is SASEGT. CDR3 length: 16 residues. CDR3 in DNA: TGTGCCAGCAGTGACGGGACAGGGCATAACAATCAGCCCCAGCATTTT. Its translation: CASSDGTGHNNQPQHF.

About this clone itself: An end of the junction does not agree with germline; a read error may underlie this. V usage is TRBV5-3 and J usage is TRBJ2-7; D call uncertain. TRBV5-3 is an open reading frame whose function is uncertain. The CDR3 contains 15 residues. The CDR3 nucleotides are TGTGCCAGCAGCTCTGGGGATAAGAGCTCCTACGAGCAGTACTTC. As protein: CASSSGDKSSYEQYF.

This clone was recorded a few times. This sequence joins TRBV7-8 and TRBJ2-3; maybe TRBD1 (6 bases). V was shortened by 5 bases and J by 4 bases, with 13 bases between the two germline ends. This CDR3 has 14 amino acids. Germline loops: CDR1 SGHVS, CDR2 FQNEAQ. CDR3 DNA: TGTGCCAGCAGCCCCATCCCAGGGGCAGATACGCAGTATTTT. Translation gives CASSPIPGADTQYF.

The V gene is TRBV6-1, the J gene TRBJ2-3, with D possibly TRBD2 on 5 matching bases. CDR1 is MNHNS and CDR2 is SASEGT in the germline V gene. The length of the CDR3 is 19 residues. V was trimmed by 1 base and J by 2 bases, leaving 22 bases between them. The CDR3 loop is CASSEEVGGSGVTTDTQYF. The DNA of the CDR3 is TGTGCCAGCAGTGAAGAAGTGGGTGGAAGCGGCGTCACCACAGATACGCAGTATTTT.

The rearrangement uses TRBV2 and TRBJ1-1; no firm D call. This CDR3 has 13 amino acids. V was trimmed by 7 bases and J by 6 bases, leaving 15 bases between them. Germline V gene data show CDR1 as SNHLY and CDR2 as FYNNEI. CDR3 amino acids: CASTPPWQPEAFF. DNA of the CDR3: TGTGCCAGCACCCCCCCCTGGCAGCCTGAAGCTTTCTTT.

V usage is TRBV6-4 and J usage is TRBJ2-3; 8 bases line up with TRBD1. The CDR3 covers 15 residues. CDR1 is MRHNA and CDR2 is SNTAGT in the germline V gene. V dropped 2 bases and J dropped 2; count of bases not matched to a gene: 3. CDR3 bases: TGTGCCAGCAGTGACGGGACAGGAGCCACAGATACGCAGTATTTT. It encodes CASSDGTGATDTQYF.

This clone was counted between two and nine times. J is TRBJ1-4 and V is TRBV6-1; TRBD1 matches 7 bases. This CDR3 is built from 14 residues. V shed 6 bases and J 4 bases; nucleotides not matched to a gene: 5. Germline assignment: CDR1 MNHNS and CDR2 SASEGT. The CDR3 protein is CASRTGSGNEKLFF. CDR3 sequence (DNA): TGTGCCAGCAGGACAGGGTCCGGTAATGAAAAACTGTTTTTT.

This chain uses TRBV28 with TRBJ1-4; 7 nucleotides agree with TRBD1. CDR3 size: 16 residues. J was trimmed by 4 bases and V by 6 bases; bases with no gene match: 11. Germline assignment: CDR1 MDHEN and CDR2 SYDVKM. CDR3 amino acids: CASSCDRDSVNEKLFF. CDR3 DNA sequence: TGTGCCAGCAGCTGTGACCGGGACAGCGTTAATGAAAAACTGTTTTTT.

V usage is TRBV27 and J usage is TRBJ1-5; D gene ambiguous. This CDR3 region has 15 residues. Germline lookup yields CDR1 MNHEY and CDR2 SMNVEV (reference sequence). With 3 bases removed from V and 0 bases from J, the gap between germline ends came to 9 bases. CDR3 DNA: TGTGCCAGCAGTTTCAATGGATTTAGCAATCAGCCCCAGCATTTT. The encoded protein is CASSFNGFSNQPQHF.

This chain links TRBV5-5 with TRBJ1-2; D call uncertain. CDR1 SGHKS and CDR2 YYEKEE come from the germline V gene (reference sequence). CDR3 length: 17 residues. V was shortened by 4 bases and J by 5 bases, with 24 bases between the two germline ends. The CDR3 loop reads CASSLLPNTARRYGYTF. The CDR3 DNA is TGTGCCAGCAGCCTGCTTCCGAACACGGCGAGGAGATATGGCTACACCTTC.

This clone has a handful of counts. V and J are TRBV4-2 and TRBJ1-6; 8 positions agree with TRBD1. Germline loops: CDR1 LGHNA, CDR2 YNFKEQ. After removal of 0 bases from V and 11 bases from J, the junction contained 6 bases not matched to a gene. The CDR3 length is 15 residues. CDR3 DNA: TGTGCCAGCAGCCAAGATCCAAGGACAGGGACACCCCTCCACTTT. Translation: CASSQDPRTGTPLHF.

V gene TRBV5-6 combines with J gene TRBJ2-1; tentative D call: TRBD1 (6 bases). The CDR3 has 13 amino acids. Trimming cost V 4 bases and J 8 bases, with 13 bases left between them. Looked up from germline, CDR1 is SGHDT and CDR2 is YYEEEE. CDR3 bases: TGTGCCAGCAGCACCAGGGGCGTAGATGAGCAGTTCTTC. This codes for CASSTRGVDEQFF. Looking up the rest from reference TRBV5-6 and TRBJ2-1 gives the full variable domain: DAGVTQSPTHLIKTRGQQVTLRCSPKSGHDTVSWYQQALGQGPQFIFQYYEEEERQRGNFPDRFSGHQFPNYSSELNVNALLLGDSALYLCASSTRGVDEQFFGPGTRLTVL.

The chain recombines TRBV5-5 with TRBJ2-3; 7 bases are shared with TRBD2. After removal of 2 bases from V and 2 bases from J, the junction contained 5 bases not matched to a gene. This CDR3 has 15 amino acids. Per the germline V gene, CDR1 is SGHKS and CDR2 is YYEKEE (reference sequence). Here the CDR3 reads CASSFGAGHTDTQYF. The CDR3 nucleotides are TGTGCCAGCAGCTTCGGAGCGGGGCACACAGATACGCAGTATTTT.

The chain combines TRBV7-9 with TRBJ1-2; perhaps TRBD1 as D (5 bases). The CDR3 loop spans 13 amino acids. V lost 8 bases and J 2 bases, leaving 12 bases between the germline ends. Germline CDR1 reads SEHNR; CDR2 reads FQNEAQ (reference sequence). The CDR3 protein is CASDLQENYGYTF. In nucleotides, the CDR3 is TGTGCCAGCGACCTACAGGAAAACTATGGCTACACCTTC.

This clone was recorded once. The rearrangement links TRBV7-8 to TRBJ2-7, with 7 bases aligning to TRBD1. The V segment lost 1 base and the J segment 5 bases; nucleotides outside the gene matches: 8. The germline gives CDR1 SGHVS, CDR2 FQNEAQ. The CDR3 extends over 15 amino acids. For the CDR3, the DNA is TGTGCCAGCAGCTTAGAGGGGGCAGGGCCCCACGAGCAGTACTTC. Its translation is CASSLEGAGPHEQYF. The full variable domain, completed using reference TRBV7-8 and TRBJ2-7, is GAGVSQSPRYKVAKRGQDVALRCDPISGHVSLFWYQQALGQGPEFLTYFQNEAQLDKSGLPSDRFFAERPEGSVSTLKIQRTQQEDSAVYLCASSLEGAGPHEQYFGPGTRLTVT.

This clone appeared a few times. V is TRBV18 and J is TRBJ1-2, with D uncertain. Germline loops: CDR1 KGHSH, CDR2 LQKENI. The CDR3 covers 14 residues. Trimming stripped 3 bases from V and 1 base from J, with 9 bases between. DNA of the CDR3: TGTGCCAGCTCACCTGGACGGGATAACTATGGCTACACCTTC. Protein sequence: CASSPGRDNYGYTF. Full variable domain (outside the CDR3, taken from reference TRBV18 and TRBJ1-2): NAGVMQNPRHLVRRRGQEARLRCSPMKGHSHVYWYRQLPEEGLKFMVYLQKENIIDESGMPKERFSAEFPKEGPSILRIQQVVRGDSAAYFCASSPGRDNYGYTFGSGTRLTVV.

Turning to this clone: The junction and the germline gene differ at one end; a read error may be behind it. The V and J genes are TRBV5-6 and TRBJ2-7; unclear D gene. The CDR3 totals 14 residues. Per germline, CDR1 SGHDT and CDR2 YYEEEE. The CDR3 loop is CASSLSSQVYGQYF. In DNA form, the CDR3 reads TGTGCCAGCAGCTTGAGTAGTCAGGTCTACGGGCAGTACTTC.

The chain employs TRBV9 and TRBJ2-1; D is uncertain. CDR1 and CDR2 (germline): SGDLS, YYNGEE. V dropped 3 bases and J dropped 2 bases, with 9 bases sitting between them. This CDR3 comprises 14 residues. In DNA form, the CDR3 reads TGTGCCAGCAGCGCAGCTGACCCCTACAATGAGCAGTTCTTC. It is translated as CASSAADPYNEQFF.

The table lists this clone with many counts. V usage is TRBV27 and J usage is TRBJ1-2; tentative D call: TRBD1 (6 bases). Germline V CDR1 and CDR2: MNHEY, SMNVEV (reference sequence). Between the trimmed V and J ends, which lost 1 base and 5 bases, there was a span of 14 bases. The CDR3 covers 15 residues. As DNA, the CDR3 is TGTGCCAGCAGTTTATTCCCCCAGGGGAAGTATGGCTACACCTTC. Amino acids: CASSLFPQGKYGYTF.